A single sample gave rise to the 4 T cell receptor beta chains below, sequenced in a study of technical replicates of blood from several donors. Assay used: immunoSEQ multiplex PCR; TCRdb lists only in-frame clones, some missing. The sample records roughly 80,000 clones, 89% being singletons. Sequenced: T cells isolated from PBMCs. These receptors were collected from a human donor in good health.

DNA for the CDR3: TGTGCCAGCAGCGAAGACGGGTTTTATGGCTACACCTTC. It codes for CASSEDGFYGYTF. The chain joins TRBV11-3 to TRBJ1-2; D call uncertain. V lost 5 bases and J lost 5, with 12 bases in between. Germline values: CDR1 SGHNT, CDR2 YENEEA. The CDR3 totals 13 residues.

Only one count was recorded for this clone. The rearrangement uses TRBV29-1 and TRBJ2-5; 9 bases line up with TRBD1. Losses at the gene ends were 1 base for V and 5 bases for J; bases not matched to a gene: 5. Germline V gives CDR1 SQVTM, CDR2 ANQGSEA. This CDR3 region has 14 residues. The CDR3 sequence is CSVEADRGGETQYF. CDR3 nucleotides: TGCAGCGTTGAAGCGGACAGGGGAGGGGAGACCCAGTACTTC.

This clone was seen a single time. The chain links TRBV5-1 to TRBJ1-3; tentatively, D is TRBD1 (5 bases). Germline CDR1 and CDR2: SGHRS and YFSETQ. V was clipped by 3 bases and J by 0 bases, with 7 bases between them. This CDR3 region has 14 residues. CDR3 in DNA: TGCGCCAGCAGCTCGGACAACTCTGGAAACACCATATATTTT. It specifies CASSSDNSGNTIYF.

The V and J genes are TRBV5-1 and TRBJ2-1; TRBD1 aligns across 7 bases. The ends lost 3 bases at V and 4 bases at J; junction bases unmatched: 7. The germline V gene has CDR1 SGHRS and CDR2 YFSETQ. The CDR3 contains 15 residues. The CDR3 DNA follows: TGCGCCAGCAGCTACCAACCGGGACAGTACAATGAGCAGTTCTTC. This sequence encodes CASSYQPGQYNEQFF. Combining the CDR3 with reference TRBV5-1 and TRBJ2-1 gives the whole variable domain KAGVTQTPRYLIKTRGQQVTLSCSPISGHRSVSWYQQTPGQGLQFLFEYFSETQRNKGNFPGRFSGRQFSNSRSEMNVSTLELGDSALYLCASSYQPGQYNEQFFGPGTRLTVL.